The entry below describes one T cell receptor beta chain. This clonotype was counted only a few times. Its antigen is currently not known. Per-base quality was not reported, and no clone a single base away is much larger than it. The data stem from a study of identical twins (dated by TCRdb to the mid-2010s). Regarding the study in general: To test whether fetal clonotypes persist, this study deep-sequenced TCR alpha and beta repertoires from monozygotic twins, from unrelated adults of various ages, and from cord blood. To rule out contamination, replicate twin experiments were performed at different times with different library preparation protocols. Study-wide conclusions, independent of this receptor: Recombination models systematically underestimated out-of-frame TCR alpha sharing in monozygotic twins but agreed with sharing between unrelated individuals. Compared with coincidental sharing between unrelated individuals, out-of-frame TCR alpha sequences shared between twins had an excess of sequences with low generation probability. Invariant T cells such as MAIT and iNKT could partly confound zero-insertion analyses, though diverse VJ usage argued against this for most clonotypes. Because the same donors could not be followed over many years, the conclusions relied on cross-sectional statistical analysis. Excess twin sharing in beta out-of-frame sequences was weaker because fewer shared sequences lowered the signal-to-noise ratio. Fewer insertions were carried by abundant cord blood beta clonotypes, a similar but weaker trend appeared in young adult naive repertoires, and no such trend appeared in memory repertoires.

Library generation was performed with 5' RACE. Sequenced using an Illumina HiSeq 2000. Template switching added a universal primer binding site, and the final cDNA carried a unique molecular identifier that allowed TCR cDNA molecules to be counted accurately. Specific primers in the conserved constant-segment region were used to synthesize first-strand cDNA for TCR alpha and beta chains. To control for contamination, every cDNA library was double barcoded, receiving both a SMART-Mk sample barcode and Illumina barcodes. TruSeq adapter sequences along with Illumina sample barcodes were introduced in two successive PCR steps. Sequencing of the TCR alpha and beta cDNA libraries was done on the Illumina HiSeq platform using custom primers. Per the source publication's procedure: MiGEC was used to process raw reads and extract unique molecular identifiers, and MiXCR was used to find CDR3 positions. For each individual, recombination models were inferred using an EM algorithm with the repgenHMM and IGoR tools. Shared clonotype analysis was performed with the tcR package in R, normalizing sharing by the product of cloneset sizes. To study raw recombination free of thymic and clonal selection effects, out-of-frame nonproductive sequences were analyzed. TCRdb reran the public reads through fastp at Q25 and MiXCR, keeping productive beta chains. Identical CDR3 protein sequences are pooled into one entry, listed with their most common genes and DNA. These V and J calls are TCRdb output, not the study's own analysis. Counted in this sample were some 790,000 distinct CDR3 sequences; over 15% of them appeared once. The top ten constitute around 13% of the sample.

V is pared back by 1 base and J by 9 bases, with 9 bases lying between the germline termini. From its cysteine to its phenylalanine, the CDR3 spans 12 amino acids. Only CDR3 DNA remains: 36 bases, in frame from the first base. As encoded in the germline V gene, CDR1 is MGHDK while CDR2 is SYGVNS. Only healthy Caucasian donors were included. Three pairs of female monozygotic twins, all aged roughly 18 to 30 years, made up the twin cohort. RNA for TCR libraries was isolated from peripheral blood mononuclear cells. The same data also contributed to another study, on T cells expressing NK-cell markers. Per the second study: Roughly 8 donors provided sorted CD3+CD56+NKG2C+, CD3+CD56+NKG2C- and CD3+CD56-NKG2C+ T-cell subsets, whose TCR beta-chain repertoires were profiled. Among the eight sequenced donors, only one was HCMV-seronegative, while the other seven were HCMV-seropositive. To restrict sorting to alphabetaTCR-expressing T cells, an anti-gammadeltaTCR antibody was added in several experiments. In about 6 donors, the dominant CD3+CD56+NKG2C+ clonotypes were found to rank among the top 10 CD8+ clonotypes and to make up roughly 1.0-7.5% of CD8+ T cells. Those dominant clonotypes were again the most abundant among CD3+CD56-NKG2C+ cells in a few donors, at about 25-65%. Whether the expanded NKG2C-expressing T cell clones were specific for HCMV antigens remained unclear. Randomly selected healthy volunteers, three men and five women, were used as the eight sequenced donors. HCMV serostatus was determined by detecting HCMV-specific IgG in serum with a commercial ELISA kit. For roughly 6 donors, bulk peripheral blood T-cell repertoires were also sequenced from unsorted PBMC. Reads were demultiplexed and grouped by UMI with MIGEC, and clonotypes were assembled and quantified with MiTCR. To remove erroneous sequences, TCR cDNA sequences were retained only when supported by two or more reads. The tcR package was used for downstream repertoire analysis, with clonotypes matched between fractions based on CDR3 nucleotide sequence plus V segment. VDJmatch was used to annotate antigen specificity against VDJdb, with one amino acid substitution in CDR3 permitted.

The sequence derives from a woman under 30 in good health. The chain couples TRBV25-1 to TRBJ1-1; matching of 5 bases hints at TRBD1 as the D gene. The sample consisted of PBMCs. The bases read TGTGCCAGCAGTGAATTGGGGGGGAAAGCTTTCTTT. This gives the protein CASSELGGKAFF.